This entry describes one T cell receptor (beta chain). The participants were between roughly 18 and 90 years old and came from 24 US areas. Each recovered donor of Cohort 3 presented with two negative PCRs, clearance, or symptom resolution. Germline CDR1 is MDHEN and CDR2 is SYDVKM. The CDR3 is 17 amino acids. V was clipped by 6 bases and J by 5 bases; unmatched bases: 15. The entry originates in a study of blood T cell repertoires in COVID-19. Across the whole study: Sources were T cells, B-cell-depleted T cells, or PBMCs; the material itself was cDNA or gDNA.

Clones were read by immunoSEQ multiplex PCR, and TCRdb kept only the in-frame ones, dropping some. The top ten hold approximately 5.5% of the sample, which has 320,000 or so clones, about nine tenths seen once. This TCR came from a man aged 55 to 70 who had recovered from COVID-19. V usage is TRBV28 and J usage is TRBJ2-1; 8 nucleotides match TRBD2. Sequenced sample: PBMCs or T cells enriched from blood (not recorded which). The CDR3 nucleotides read TGTGCCAGCAGCCCATATCCCCAGCGGGAGAATGACAATGAGCAGTTCTTC. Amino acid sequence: CASSPYPQRENDNEQFF.